This entry describes one T cell receptor (beta chain). Its specificity is unknown. Produced via immunoSEQ multiplex PCR; TCRdb's table is partial and in-frame only. This sample carries 70,000 or so clones, about 90% of them seen once, and the ten largest clones take around 7.3%. The data were taken from a study of OX40 agonist ivuxolimab in advanced cancers. Study-wide results and limits: Some nonresponders likewise displayed low normalized T-cell clonal expansion.

With 4 bases removed from V and 4 bases from J, the gap between germline ends came to 13 bases. Germline loops: CDR1 MNHNS, CDR2 SASEGT. The CDR3 spans 14 residues. This TCR came from an adult with an advanced solid tumor such as melanoma, head and neck, liver or kidney cancer. The sequenced sample was CD4+ or CD8+ T cells sorted from blood, obtained in a trial of the OX40 agonist ivuxolimab. V and J are TRBV6-1 and TRBJ1-2, with D perhaps matching TRBD1 (5 bases). Here the CDR3 DNA reads TGTGCCAGCAGTGGCCAGACAGTCCTCTATGGCTACACCTTC. Translated, it gives CASSGQTVLYGYTF.